What follows are 19 T cell receptor beta chains derived from one specimen sequenced in a study of blood T cell repertoires in COVID-19. Some clones are missing from TCRdb's copy, which holds only in-frame ones; the method was immunoSEQ multiplex PCR. The sample has approximately 190,000 clones; 84% are singletons. The sequencing sample was made of PBMCs or T cells enriched from blood (not recorded which). The receptors were gathered from a woman aged 25 to 39 who had been exposed to COVID-19.

The genes are TRBV6-5 and TRBJ2-2; unclear D gene. V dropped 11 bases and J dropped 4 bases, with 11 bases sitting between them. The V gene's germline CDR1 is MNHEY and CDR2 SVGAGI. The CDR3 has 12 amino acids. CDR3 in DNA: TGTGCCGTTCAGAGAGGCACCGGGGAGCTGTTTTTT. This encodes CAVQRGTGELFF.

The chain recombines TRBV7-2 with TRBJ1-4; D gene unclear. Germline CDR1 SGHTA, CDR2 FQGNSA. Trimming cost V 3 bases and J 11 bases, with 13 bases left between them. This CDR3 spans 13 amino acids. The CDR3 sequence: CASSFNQDWKLFF. CDR3 bases: TGTGCCAGCAGCTTCAATCAGGATTGGAAACTGTTTTTT.

The chain has TRBV6-2 or TRBV6-3 and TRBJ2-3; D may be TRBD2 (5 bases). V was trimmed by 3 bases and J by 6 bases, leaving 22 bases between them. Germline lookup yields CDR1 MNHEY and CDR2 SVGEGT. CDR3 length: 17 amino acids. The CDR3 DNA reads TGTGCCAGCAGTTATGCTTTCGGCGGGTCGGCCGGGGATACGCAGTATTTT. Its translation: CASSYAFGGSAGDTQYF.

The table lists this clone with a count of one. V and J are TRBV10-2 and TRBJ2-1, with 7 bases aligning to TRBD1. The CDR3 is made up of 13 amino acids. Germline V CDR1 and CDR2: WSHSY, SAAADI. The junction had 11 bases not matched to a gene; V was cut back by 3 bases and J by 15 bases. The CDR3 nucleotides read TGCGCCAGCAGTGAAGGACAGGTTCGATTGGGGTTCTTC. Translating gives CASSEGQVRLGFF.

This clone was seen a single time. The V call is TRBV24-1, the J call TRBJ2-1; 10 bases fit TRBD2. This CDR3 comprises 12 residues. After removal of 9 bases from V and 10 bases from J, the junction contained 5 bases not matched to a gene. Germline CDR1 reads KGHDR; CDR2 reads SFDVKD. CDR3 residues: CATGASGGEQFF. The CDR3 nucleotides are TGTGCCACCGGGGCTAGCGGGGGAGAGCAGTTCTTC.

The chain uses TRBV30 and TRBJ2-7; D might be TRBD1 (6 bases). The CDR3 sequence is 15 residues long. The V and J ends lost 1 base and 6 bases respectively, with 19 bases between them. Germline V CDR1 and CDR2: GTSNPN, SVGIG (reference sequence). The DNA for the CDR3 is TGTGCCTGGAGTGCCCGGGACACCTTAACGTTCGAGCAGTACTTC. Encoded protein: CAWSARDTLTFEQYF.

The chain links TRBV7-9 to TRBJ1-5; tentative D call: TRBD1 (5 bases). The ends were cut back, 1 base at V and 6 bases at J, with 13 bases in the middle. This CDR3 region has 15 residues. Germline values: CDR1 SEHNR, CDR2 FQNEAQ (reference sequence). The CDR3 here is CASSLGPSGVQPQHF. DNA for the CDR3: TGTGCCAGCAGCTTAGGCCCCTCGGGGGTTCAGCCCCAGCATTTT.

The CDR3 sequence: CASSEWPRGYEQYF. The CDR3 bases are TGCGCCAGCAGTGAGTGGCCCAGGGGCTACGAGCAGTACTTC. The rearrangement links TRBV10-1 to TRBJ2-7; D might be TRBD1 (6 bases). The CDR3 consists of 14 residues. In germline, CDR1 is WNHNN, CDR2 SYGVQD (reference sequence). V dropped 1 base and J dropped 3 bases, with 10 bases sitting between them.

V usage is TRBV9 and J usage is TRBJ1-4; no clear D gene. Looked up from germline, CDR1 is SGDLS and CDR2 is YYNGEE. Trimming shortened V by 4 bases and J by 8 bases, and 15 bases separated the two germline ends. The CDR3 sequence is 14 residues long. The CDR3 DNA follows: TGTGCCAGCAGCCCTTCCCACGGAGACGAAAAACTGTTTTTT. Residues: CASSPSHGDEKLFF.

The rearrangement uses TRBV3-1 (or the pseudogene TRBV3-2) and TRBJ1-1; D unresolved. The CDR3 is made up of 13 amino acids. The V gene lost 0 bases and the J gene lost 5 bases, with 7 bases spanning the gap. Germline V lookup: CDR1 LGHDT, CDR2 YNNKEL (reference sequence). The chain's CDR3 is CASSQEGRTEAFF. The DNA of the CDR3 is TGTGCCAGCAGCCAAGAAGGGAGGACTGAAGCTTTCTTT.

V and J are TRBV27 and TRBJ2-3; D not resolved. This CDR3 contains 11 residues. Germline V lookup: CDR1 MNHEY, CDR2 SMNVEV (reference sequence). V was cut by 5 bases and J by 4 bases, with 4 bases left in between. The DNA for the CDR3 is TGTGCCAGCAGTATCTCAGATACGCAGTATTTT. Amino acids: CASSISDTQYF.

This chain connects TRBV4-2 to TRBJ2-1; TRBD2 matches 8 bases. The CDR3 runs 17 residues. Germline V gene sequence: CDR1 LGHNA, CDR2 YNFKEQ. V lost 4 bases to trimming and J lost 7 bases; unmatched junction nucleotides: 15. CDR3 amino acids: CASSPSSAGGFENEQFF. The DNA of the CDR3 is TGTGCCAGCAGCCCCAGCTCCGCGGGAGGATTCGAGAATGAGCAGTTCTTC.

V gene TRBV21-1 combines with J gene TRBJ1-1. TRBV21-1 constitutes a pseudogene. The CDR3 runs 16 residues. The CDR3 loop reads CASSKAGRGVSSEAFF. Written as DNA, the CDR3 is TGTGCCAGCAGCAAAGCCGGGAGGGGGGTAAGTTCCGAAGCTTTCTTT.

The J gene is TRBJ2-3, the V gene TRBV20-1; 13 nucleotides align to TRBD2. After removal of 3 bases from V and 0 bases from J, the junction contained 15 bases not matched to a gene. The CDR3 runs 20 residues. CDR1 is DFQATT and CDR2 is SNEGSKA in the germline V gene (reference sequence). This CDR3 reads CSASRTRWGLAGYSTDTQYF. As DNA, the CDR3 is TGCAGTGCTAGTCGCACAAGGTGGGGACTAGCGGGGTATAGCACAGATACGCAGTATTTT.

This rearrangement joins TRBV5-1 to TRBJ2-2; 8 bases are shared with TRBD1. Losses at the gene ends were 4 bases for V and 4 bases for J; bases not matched to a gene: 9. This CDR3 is built from 16 residues. Germline lookup yields CDR1 SGHRS and CDR2 YFSETQ. CDR3 nucleotide sequence: TGCGCCAGCAGCGGGGCAGGGGGCTCGGGCACCGGGGAGCTGTTTTTT. Amino acid sequence: CASSGAGGSGTGELFF.

This clone was observed a few times. The chain recombines TRBV29-1 with TRBJ1-2; possible D gene TRBD1, 5 bases. V lost 7 bases, J lost 6 bases, and 12 bases lay in between. Germline CDR1 reads SQVTM; CDR2 reads ANQGSEA. This CDR3 has 11 amino acids. This chain's CDR3 is CSGGGYNGYTF. In DNA form, the CDR3 reads TGCAGCGGCGGGGGATACAATGGCTACACCTTC.

The rearrangement joins TRBV7-2 to TRBJ1-3; perhaps TRBD1 as D (6 bases). The germline V gene has CDR1 SGHTA and CDR2 FQGNSA. The CDR3 runs 14 residues. Trimming removed 9 bases at V and 2 bases at J, with 14 bases between. CDR3 DNA sequence: TGTGCCAGTTCCTCCGGGGGGCCTGGAAACACCATATATTTT. Translating gives CASSSGGPGNTIYF.

This clone occurred once. V gene TRBV20-1 combines with J gene TRBJ2-3; a weak D match, TRBD2 (7 bases). The CDR3 has 14 amino acids. Deletions cut 3 bases from V and 2 bases from J, with 12 bases between. Germline CDR1 reads DFQATT; CDR2 reads SNEGSKA (reference sequence). The CDR3 spells CSASARGPTDTQYF. CDR3 in DNA: TGCAGTGCTAGTGCGCGGGGGCCCACAGATACGCAGTATTTT.

This chain uses TRBV7-2 with TRBJ1-5; D might be TRBD1 (5 bases). The germline CDR1 and CDR2 sequences are SGHTA and FQGNSA. V lost 0 bases to trimming and J lost 0 bases, with 9 bases between them. The CDR3 consists of 16 residues. The CDR3 region has the DNA TGTGCCAGCAGCTTAGCCGGGGGGAATAGCAATCAGCCCCAGCATTTT. Amino acid sequence: CASSLAGGNSNQPQHF.